This T cell receptor beta chain was sequenced during a study of blood T cells in healthy people across ages. It was about 10 milliliters of peripheral blood that were drawn from each donor. CDR3 size: 15 residues. The germline V and J ends were trimmed by 0 bases and 0 bases, with 12 bases remaining between them. Germline V CDR1 and CDR2: DFQATT, SNEGSKA (reference sequence). It was with a sample-barcoded 5' primer and a J-beta primer mix that a second PCR of about 7 to 12 cycles was run. Each CDR3 protein gets one entry after TCRdb re-called the 5' RACE reads with MiXCR. The sample shows 600,000 or so distinct CDR3 sequences, about 30% of them seen only once. This clonotype appeared many times.

Sequenced material: blood. The gene calls are TRBV20-1 and TRBJ2-7, with a tentative D call TRBD2 (6 bases). This TCR was sampled from a woman older than 75 in good health. CDR3 sequence (DNA): TGCAGTGCTAGAGATCACGGAGGGAACTCCTACGAGCAGTACTTC. Its translation is CSARDHGGNSYEQYF.